This T cell receptor (beta chain) was sequenced during a study of Graves' ophthalmopathy and Graves' hyperthyroidism. The CDR3 runs to 17 residues. The germline V gene has CDR1 SGHRS and CDR2 YFSETQ. The V gene end was trimmed by 0 bases and the J gene end by 5 bases; junction bases not matched to a gene: 13. The authors amplified TCR beta CDR3 regions, and they did so from RNA transcripts for repertoire sequencing. RT-PCR in the first round used HTBI primers; a second-round multiplex PCR followed. TCRdb reanalysed the multiplex PCR reads using MiXCR and keeps one entry per CDR3 protein. The sample lists over a million distinct CDR3 sequences, roughly 35% occurring once.

The rearrangement links TRBV5-1 to TRBJ1-1; 7 nucleotides align to TRBD1. This receptor was obtained from an adult man with Graves' hyperthyroidism. The specimen sequenced was peripheral blood or thyroid tissue (not recorded which). This CDR3 is CASSLGAGGEVYTEAFF. The CDR3 bases are TGCGCCAGCAGCTTGGGGGCAGGGGGGGAAGTTTATACTGAAGCTTTCTTT.